This T cell receptor (beta chain) is from a study of T cells in Graves' hyperthyroidism and ophthalmopathy. Study-wide results and limits: The model made its ophthalmopathy prediction, and onset followed a median about 6 months later. Most clonotypes that expanded in the thyroid above 0.001 also showed up in blood.

On this clonotype itself: Its specificity is unknown. No conserved phenylalanine or tryptophan ends this CDR3, so it is likely a read error.

The source material, RNA transcripts, was used to amplify TCR beta CDR3 regions. TCR CDR3 underwent first-round RT-PCR with the HTBI primer set. TCRdb ran MiXCR on the multiplex PCR reads and lists one entry per CDR3 protein. The sample lists 30,000 to 40,000 distinct CDR3 sequences; around half were seen once. Among the patients, aged 18 to 65, hyperthyroidism was newly diagnosed and had lasted under 2 months. Source material: blood. The clonotype comes from a woman in her forties or fifties with Graves' hyperthyroidism that later progressed to Graves' ophthalmopathy.

This CDR3 reads CAGSSRGLQETQYV. The CDR3 bases are TGTGCCGGCAGCTCGCGGGGACTTCAAGAGACCCAGTACGTC. The J gene is TRBJ2-5, the V gene TRBV11-3; TRBD2 might be the D (6 bases). Per germline, CDR1 SGHNT and CDR2 YENEEA. The CDR3 contains 14 residues.